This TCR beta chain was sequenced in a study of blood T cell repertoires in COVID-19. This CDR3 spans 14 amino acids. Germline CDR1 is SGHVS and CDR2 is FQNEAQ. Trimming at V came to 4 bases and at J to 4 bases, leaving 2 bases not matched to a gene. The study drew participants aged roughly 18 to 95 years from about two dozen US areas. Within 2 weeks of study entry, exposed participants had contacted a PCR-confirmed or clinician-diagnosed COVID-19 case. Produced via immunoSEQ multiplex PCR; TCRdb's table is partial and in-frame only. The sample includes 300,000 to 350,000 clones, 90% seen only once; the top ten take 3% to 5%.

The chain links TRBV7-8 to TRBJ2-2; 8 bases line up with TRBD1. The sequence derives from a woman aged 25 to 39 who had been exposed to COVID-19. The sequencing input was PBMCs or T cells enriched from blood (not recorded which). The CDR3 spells CASSSGGVTGELFF. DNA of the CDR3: TGTGCCAGCAGCTCAGGGGGCGTCACCGGGGAGCTGTTTTTT.